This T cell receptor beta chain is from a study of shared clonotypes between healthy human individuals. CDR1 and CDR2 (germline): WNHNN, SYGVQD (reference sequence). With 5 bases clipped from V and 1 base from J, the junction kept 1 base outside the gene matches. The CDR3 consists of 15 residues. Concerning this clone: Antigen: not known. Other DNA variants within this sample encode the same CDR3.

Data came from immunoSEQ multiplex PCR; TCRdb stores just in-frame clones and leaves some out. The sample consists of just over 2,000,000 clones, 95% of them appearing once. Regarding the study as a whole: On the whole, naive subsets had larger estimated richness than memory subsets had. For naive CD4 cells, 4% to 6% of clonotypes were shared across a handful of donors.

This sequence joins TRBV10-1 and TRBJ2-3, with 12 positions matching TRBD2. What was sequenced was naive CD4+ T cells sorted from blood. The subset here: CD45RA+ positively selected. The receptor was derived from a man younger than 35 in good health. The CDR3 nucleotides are TGCGCCAGCAGTCGACTAGCGGGGGGCACAGATACGCAGTATTTT. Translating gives CASSRLAGGTDTQYF.